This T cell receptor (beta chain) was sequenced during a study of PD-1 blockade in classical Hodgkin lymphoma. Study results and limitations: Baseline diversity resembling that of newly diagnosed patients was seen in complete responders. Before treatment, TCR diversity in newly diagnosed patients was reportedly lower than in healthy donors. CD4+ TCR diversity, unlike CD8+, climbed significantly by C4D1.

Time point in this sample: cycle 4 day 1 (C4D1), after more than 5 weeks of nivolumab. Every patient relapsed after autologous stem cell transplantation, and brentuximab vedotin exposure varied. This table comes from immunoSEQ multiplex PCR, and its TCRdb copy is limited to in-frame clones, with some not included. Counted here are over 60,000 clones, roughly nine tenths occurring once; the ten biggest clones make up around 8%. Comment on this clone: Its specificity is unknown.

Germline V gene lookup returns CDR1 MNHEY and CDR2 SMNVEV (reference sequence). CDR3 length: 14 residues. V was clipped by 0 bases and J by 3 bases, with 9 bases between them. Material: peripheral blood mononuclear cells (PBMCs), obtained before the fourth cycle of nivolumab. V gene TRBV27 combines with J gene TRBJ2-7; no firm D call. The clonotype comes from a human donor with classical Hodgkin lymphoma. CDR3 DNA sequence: TGTGCCAGCAGTTTATCGGAGTCTAGCTACGAGCAGTACTTC. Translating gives CASSLSESSYEQYF.